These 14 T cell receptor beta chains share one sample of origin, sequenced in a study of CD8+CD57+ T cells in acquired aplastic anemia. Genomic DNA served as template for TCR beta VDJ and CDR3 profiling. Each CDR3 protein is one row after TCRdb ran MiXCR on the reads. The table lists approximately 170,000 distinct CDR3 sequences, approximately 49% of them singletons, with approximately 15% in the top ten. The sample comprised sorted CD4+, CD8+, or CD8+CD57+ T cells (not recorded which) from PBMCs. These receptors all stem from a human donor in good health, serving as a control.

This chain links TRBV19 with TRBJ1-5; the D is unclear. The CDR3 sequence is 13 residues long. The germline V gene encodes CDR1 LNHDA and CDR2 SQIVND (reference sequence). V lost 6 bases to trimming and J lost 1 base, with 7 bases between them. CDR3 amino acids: CASREVSNQPQHF. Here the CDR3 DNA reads TGTGCCAGTAGAGAGGTAAGCAATCAGCCCCAGCATTTT.

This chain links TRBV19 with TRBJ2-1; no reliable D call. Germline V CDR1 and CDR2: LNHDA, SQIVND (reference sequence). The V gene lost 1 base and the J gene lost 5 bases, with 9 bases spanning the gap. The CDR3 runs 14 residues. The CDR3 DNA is TGTGCCAGTAGTATAGTAGCCGAAGACAATGAGCAGTTCTTC. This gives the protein CASSIVAEDNEQFF.

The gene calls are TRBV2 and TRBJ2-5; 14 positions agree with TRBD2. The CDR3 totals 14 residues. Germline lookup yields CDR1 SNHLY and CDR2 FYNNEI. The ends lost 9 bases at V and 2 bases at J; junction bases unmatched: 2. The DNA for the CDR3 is TGTGCCAGTAGACTAGCGGGGGGGCAAGAGACCCAGTACTTC. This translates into CASRLAGGQETQYF.

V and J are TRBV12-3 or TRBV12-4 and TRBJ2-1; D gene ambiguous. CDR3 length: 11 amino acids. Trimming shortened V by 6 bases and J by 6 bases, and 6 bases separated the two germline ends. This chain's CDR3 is CASRDVNEQFF. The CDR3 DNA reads TGTGCCAGCAGGGACGTCAATGAGCAGTTCTTC.

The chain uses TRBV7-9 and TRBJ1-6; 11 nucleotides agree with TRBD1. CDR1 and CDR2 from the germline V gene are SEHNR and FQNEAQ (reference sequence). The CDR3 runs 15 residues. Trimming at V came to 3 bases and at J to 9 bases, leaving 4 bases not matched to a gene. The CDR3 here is CASSLPGQGASPLHF. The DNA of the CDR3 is TGTGCCAGCAGCTTGCCTGGACAGGGGGCTTCACCCCTCCACTTT. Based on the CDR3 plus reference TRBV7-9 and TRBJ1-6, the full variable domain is DTGVSQNPRHKITKRGQNVTFRCDPISEHNRLYWYRQTLGQGPEFLTYFQNEAQLEKSRLLSDRFSAERPKGSFSTLEIQRTEQGDSAMYLCASSLPGQGASPLHFGNGTRLTVT.

DNA for the CDR3: TGTGCCTGGAGTGTACCGGGCCTTTACTACGAGCAGTACTTC. It encodes CAWSVPGLYYEQYF. The chain combines TRBV30 with TRBJ2-7; the D is unclear. Germline assignment: CDR1 GTSNPN and CDR2 SVGIG (reference sequence). The V end lost 0 bases, the J end lost 3 bases, and 12 bases lay between the germline ends. The CDR3 totals 14 residues.

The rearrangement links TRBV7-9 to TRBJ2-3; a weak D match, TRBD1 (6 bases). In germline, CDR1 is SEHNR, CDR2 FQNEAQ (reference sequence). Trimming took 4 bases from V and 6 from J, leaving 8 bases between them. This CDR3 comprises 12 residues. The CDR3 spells CASSYDRDTQYF. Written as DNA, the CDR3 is TGTGCCAGCAGCTATGACAGGGATACGCAGTATTTT.

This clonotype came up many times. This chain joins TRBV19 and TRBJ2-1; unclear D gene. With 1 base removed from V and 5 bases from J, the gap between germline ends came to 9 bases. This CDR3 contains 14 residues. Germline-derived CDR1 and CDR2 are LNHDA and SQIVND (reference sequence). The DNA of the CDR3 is TGTGCCAGTAGTATAGTGGGATATGACAATGAGCAGTTCTTC. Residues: CASSIVGYDNEQFF. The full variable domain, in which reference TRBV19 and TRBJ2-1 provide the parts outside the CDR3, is DGGITQSPKYLFRKEGQNVTLSCEQNLNHDAMYWYRQDPGQGLRLIYYSQIVNDFQKGDIAEGYSVSREKKESFPLTVTSAQKNPTAFYLCASSIVGYDNEQFFGPGTRLTVL.

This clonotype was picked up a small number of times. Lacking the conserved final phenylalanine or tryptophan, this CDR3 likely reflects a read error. The CDR3 region has the DNA TGTGCCAGCAGGCCAAGGGGTAACACTGAAGCTTTCCTT. Its protein is CASRPRGNTEAFL. The rearrangement links TRBV7-2 to TRBJ1-1, with D perhaps TRBD1 (5 bases). Germline CDR1 reads SGHTA; CDR2 reads FQGNSA. The CDR3 extends over 13 amino acids. Trimming left V 6 bases short and J 2 bases short, with 10 bases between.

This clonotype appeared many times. Here the CDR3 reads CASRRRTGLNSPLHF. The CDR3 DNA follows: TGTGCCAGCAGGAGAAGGACAGGATTAAATTCACCCCTCCACTTT. V gene TRBV6-2 or TRBV6-3 combines with J gene TRBJ1-6, with 7 bases aligning to TRBD1. The J segment lost 7 bases and the V segment lost 6 bases, leaving 9 bases of the junction unmatched. This CDR3 comprises 15 residues. Per germline, CDR1 MNHEY and CDR2 SVGEGT.

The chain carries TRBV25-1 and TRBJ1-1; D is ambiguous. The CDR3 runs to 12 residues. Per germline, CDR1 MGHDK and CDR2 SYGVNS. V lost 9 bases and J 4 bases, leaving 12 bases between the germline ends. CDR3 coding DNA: TGTGCCAGTAGCGACGGAGCCACTGAAGCTTTCTTT. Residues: CASSDGATEAFF.

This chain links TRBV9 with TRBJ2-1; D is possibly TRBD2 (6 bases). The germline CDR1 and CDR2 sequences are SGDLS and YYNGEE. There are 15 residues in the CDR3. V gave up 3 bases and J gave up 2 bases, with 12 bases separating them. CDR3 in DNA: TGTGCCAGCAGCGCGACTAGATCCCCCTACAATGAGCAGTTCTTC. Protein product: CASSATRSPYNEQFF. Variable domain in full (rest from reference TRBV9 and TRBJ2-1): DSGVTQTPKHLITATGQRVTLRCSPRSGDLSVYWYQQSLDQGLQFLIQYYNGEERAKGNILERFSAQQFPDLHSELNLSSLELGDSALYFCASSATRSPYNEQFFGPGTRLTVL.

The CDR3 sequence: CASSSWKGDRLPYEQYF. The CDR3, as DNA: TGTGCCAGCAGCTCTTGGAAGGGAGACAGGCTGCCCTACGAGCAGTACTTC. The chain recombines TRBV7-2 with TRBJ2-7, with D perhaps TRBD1 (6 bases). CDR1 and CDR2 from the germline V gene are SGHTA and FQGNSA. The CDR3 totals 17 residues. Trimming stripped 4 bases from V and 2 bases from J, with 21 bases between.

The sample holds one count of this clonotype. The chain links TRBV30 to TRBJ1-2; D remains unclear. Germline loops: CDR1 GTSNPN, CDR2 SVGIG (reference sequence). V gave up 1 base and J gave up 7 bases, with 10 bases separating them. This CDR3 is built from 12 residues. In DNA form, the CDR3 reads TGTGCCTGGAGTGGAGACAATTGTGGCTACACCTTC. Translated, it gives CAWSGDNCGYTF.